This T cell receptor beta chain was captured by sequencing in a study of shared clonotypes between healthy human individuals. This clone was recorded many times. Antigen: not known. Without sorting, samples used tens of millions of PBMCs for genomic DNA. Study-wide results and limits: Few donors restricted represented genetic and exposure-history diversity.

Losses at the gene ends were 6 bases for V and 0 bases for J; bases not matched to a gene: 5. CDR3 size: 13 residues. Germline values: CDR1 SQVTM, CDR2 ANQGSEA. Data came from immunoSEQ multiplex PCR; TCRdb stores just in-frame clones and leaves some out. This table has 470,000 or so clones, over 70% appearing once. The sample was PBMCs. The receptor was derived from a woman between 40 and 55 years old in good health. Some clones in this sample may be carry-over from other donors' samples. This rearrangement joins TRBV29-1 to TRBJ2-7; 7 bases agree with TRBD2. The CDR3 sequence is CSVRLAPSYEQYF. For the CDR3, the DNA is TGCAGCGTACGACTAGCCCCCTCCTACGAGCAGTACTTC.